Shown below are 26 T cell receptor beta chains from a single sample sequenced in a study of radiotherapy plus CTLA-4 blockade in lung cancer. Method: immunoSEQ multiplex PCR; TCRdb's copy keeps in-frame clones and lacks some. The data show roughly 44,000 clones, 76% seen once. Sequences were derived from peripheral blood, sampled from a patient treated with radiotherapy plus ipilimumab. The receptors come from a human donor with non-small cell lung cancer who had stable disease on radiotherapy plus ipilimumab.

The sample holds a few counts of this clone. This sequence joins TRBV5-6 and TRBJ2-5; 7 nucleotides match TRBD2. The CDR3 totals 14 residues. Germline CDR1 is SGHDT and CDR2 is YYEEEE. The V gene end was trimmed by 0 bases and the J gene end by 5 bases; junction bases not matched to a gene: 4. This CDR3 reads CASSLGGSGETQYF. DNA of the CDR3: TGTGCCAGCAGCTTGGGTGGTAGCGGGGAGACCCAGTACTTC.

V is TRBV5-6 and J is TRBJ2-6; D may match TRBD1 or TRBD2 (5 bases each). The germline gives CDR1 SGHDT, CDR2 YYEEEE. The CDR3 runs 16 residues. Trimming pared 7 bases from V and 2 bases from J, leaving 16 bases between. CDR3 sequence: CASQKIMGAGANVLTF. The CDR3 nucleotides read TGTGCCAGCCAAAAGATAATGGGGGCTGGGGCCAACGTCCTGACTTTC.

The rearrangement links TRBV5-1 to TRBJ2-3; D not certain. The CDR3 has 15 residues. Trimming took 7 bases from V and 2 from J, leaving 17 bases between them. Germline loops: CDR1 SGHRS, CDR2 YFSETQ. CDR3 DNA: TGCGCCAGCTGCCTAGACGGATACTCCACAGATACGCAGTATTTT. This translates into CASCLDGYSTDTQYF.

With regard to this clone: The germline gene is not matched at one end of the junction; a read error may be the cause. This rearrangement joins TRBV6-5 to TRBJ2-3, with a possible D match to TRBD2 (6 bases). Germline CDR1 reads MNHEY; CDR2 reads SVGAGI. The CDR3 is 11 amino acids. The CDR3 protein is CATKGGDAQYF. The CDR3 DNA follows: TGTGCCACCAAGGGAGGAGATGCGCAGTATTTT.

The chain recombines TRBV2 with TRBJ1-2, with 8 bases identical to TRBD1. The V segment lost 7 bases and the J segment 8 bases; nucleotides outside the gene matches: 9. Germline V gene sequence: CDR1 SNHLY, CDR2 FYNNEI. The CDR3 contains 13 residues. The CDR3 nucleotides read TGTGCCAGCATCCCGGACAGGGAGATAGGCTACACCTTC. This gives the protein CASIPDREIGYTF.

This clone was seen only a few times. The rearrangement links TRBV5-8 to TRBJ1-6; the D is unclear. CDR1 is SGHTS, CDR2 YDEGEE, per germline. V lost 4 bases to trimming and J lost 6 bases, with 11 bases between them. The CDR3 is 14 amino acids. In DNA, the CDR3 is TGTGCCAGCAGCGCGCGGTGGGGTAATTCACCCCTCCACTTT. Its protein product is CASSARWGNSPLHF.

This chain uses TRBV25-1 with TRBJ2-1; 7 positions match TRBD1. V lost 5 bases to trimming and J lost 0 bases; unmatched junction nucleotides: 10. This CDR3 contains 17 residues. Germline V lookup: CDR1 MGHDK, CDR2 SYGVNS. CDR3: CASSSVEGQSSYNEQFF. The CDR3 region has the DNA TGTGCCAGCAGTTCCGTCGAGGGACAGAGCTCCTACAATGAGCAGTTCTTC.

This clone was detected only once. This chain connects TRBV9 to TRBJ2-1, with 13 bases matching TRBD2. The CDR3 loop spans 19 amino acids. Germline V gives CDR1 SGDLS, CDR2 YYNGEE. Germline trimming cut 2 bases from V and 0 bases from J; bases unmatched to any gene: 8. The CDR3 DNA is TGTGCCAGCAGCGTGTCGGGACTAGCGGGGTTCAGCTCCTACAATGAGCAGTTCTTC. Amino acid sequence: CASSVSGLAGFSSYNEQFF.

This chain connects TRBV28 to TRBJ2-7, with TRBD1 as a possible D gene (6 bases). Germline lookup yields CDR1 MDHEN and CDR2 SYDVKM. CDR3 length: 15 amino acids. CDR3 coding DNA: TGTGCCAGCAGTTCCCCGGACAGCACTACCTACGCGCAGTACGTC. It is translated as CASSSPDSTTYAQYV.

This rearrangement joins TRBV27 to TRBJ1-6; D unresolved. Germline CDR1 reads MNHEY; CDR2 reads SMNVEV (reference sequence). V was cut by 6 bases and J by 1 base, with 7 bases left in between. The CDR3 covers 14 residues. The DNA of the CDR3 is TGTGCCAGCAGAGAGGAGTCCTATAATTCACCCCTCCACTTT. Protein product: CASREESYNSPLHF.

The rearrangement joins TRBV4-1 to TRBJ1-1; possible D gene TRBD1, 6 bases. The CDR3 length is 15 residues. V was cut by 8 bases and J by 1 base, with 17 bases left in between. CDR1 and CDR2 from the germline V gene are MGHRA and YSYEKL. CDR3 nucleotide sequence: TGCGCCAGCGGAGACACGCCGGGGGCGAACACTGAAGCTTTCTTT. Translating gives CASGDTPGANTEAFF.

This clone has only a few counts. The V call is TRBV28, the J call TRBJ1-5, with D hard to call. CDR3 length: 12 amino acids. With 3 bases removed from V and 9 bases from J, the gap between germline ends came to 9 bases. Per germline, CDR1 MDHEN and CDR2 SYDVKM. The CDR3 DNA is TGTGCCAGCAGTTTGCCCTCTGCGCCCCAGCATTTT. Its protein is CASSLPSAPQHF. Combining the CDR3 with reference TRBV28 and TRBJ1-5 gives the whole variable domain DVKVTQSSRYLVKRTGEKVFLECVQDMDHENMFWYRQDPGLGLRLIYFSYDVKMKEKGDIPEGYSVSREKKERFSLILESASTNQTSMYLCASSLPSAPQHFGDGTRLSIL.

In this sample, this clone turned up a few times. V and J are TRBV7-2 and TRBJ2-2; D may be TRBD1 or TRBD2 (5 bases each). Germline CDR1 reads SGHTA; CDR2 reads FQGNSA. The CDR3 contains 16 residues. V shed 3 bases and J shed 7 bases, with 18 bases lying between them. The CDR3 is CASSLGRPGLRGELFF. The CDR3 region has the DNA TGTGCCAGCAGCTTGGGACGACCCGGGCTCCGCGGGGAGCTGTTTTTT.

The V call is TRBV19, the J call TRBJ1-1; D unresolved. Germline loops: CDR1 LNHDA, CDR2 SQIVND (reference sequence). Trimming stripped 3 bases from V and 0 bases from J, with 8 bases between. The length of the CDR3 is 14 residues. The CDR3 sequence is CASSMQEMNTEAFF. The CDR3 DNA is TGTGCCAGTAGTATGCAGGAGATGAACACTGAAGCTTTCTTT.

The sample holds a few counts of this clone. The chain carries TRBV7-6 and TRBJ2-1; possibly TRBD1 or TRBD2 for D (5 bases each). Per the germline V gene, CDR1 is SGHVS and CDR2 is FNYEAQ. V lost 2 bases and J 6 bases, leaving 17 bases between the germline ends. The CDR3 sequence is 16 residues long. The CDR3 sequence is CASSLPPGPLPNEQFF. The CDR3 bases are TGTGCCAGCAGCTTACCTCCGGGACCCCTTCCCAATGAGCAGTTCTTC.

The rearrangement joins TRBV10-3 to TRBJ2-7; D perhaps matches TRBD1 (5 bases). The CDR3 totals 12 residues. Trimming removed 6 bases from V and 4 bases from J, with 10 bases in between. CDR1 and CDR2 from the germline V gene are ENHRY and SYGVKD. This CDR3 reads CAIRGNRYEQYF. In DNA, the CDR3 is TGTGCCATCAGGGGTAACAGGTACGAGCAGTACTTC.

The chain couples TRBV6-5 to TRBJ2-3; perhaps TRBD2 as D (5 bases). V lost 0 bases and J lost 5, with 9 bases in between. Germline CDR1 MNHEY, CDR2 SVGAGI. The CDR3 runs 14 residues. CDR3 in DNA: TGTGCCAGCAGTTACTCGGACCGGGGAGATACGCAGTATTTT. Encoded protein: CASSYSDRGDTQYF.

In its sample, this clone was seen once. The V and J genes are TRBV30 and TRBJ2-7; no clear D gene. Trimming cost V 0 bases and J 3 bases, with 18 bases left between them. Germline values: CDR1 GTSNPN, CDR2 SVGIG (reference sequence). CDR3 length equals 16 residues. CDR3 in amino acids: CAWSVISLKAGYEQYF. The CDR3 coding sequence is TGTGCCTGGAGTGTAATTTCCCTCAAGGCAGGCTACGAGCAGTACTTC. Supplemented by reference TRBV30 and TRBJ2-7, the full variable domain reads SQTIHQWPATLVQPVGSPLSLECTVEGTSNPNLYWYRQAAGRGLQLLFYSVGIGQISSEVPQNLSASRPQDRQFILSSKKLLLSDSGFYLCAWSVISLKAGYEQYFGPGTRLTVT.

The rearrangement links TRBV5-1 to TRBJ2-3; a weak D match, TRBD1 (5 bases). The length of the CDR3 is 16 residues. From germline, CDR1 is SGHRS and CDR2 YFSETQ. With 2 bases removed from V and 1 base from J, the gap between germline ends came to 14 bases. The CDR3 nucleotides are TGCGCCAGCAGCTTAGGGGCAGGCCAACGCACAGATACGCAGTATTTT. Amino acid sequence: CASSLGAGQRTDTQYF.

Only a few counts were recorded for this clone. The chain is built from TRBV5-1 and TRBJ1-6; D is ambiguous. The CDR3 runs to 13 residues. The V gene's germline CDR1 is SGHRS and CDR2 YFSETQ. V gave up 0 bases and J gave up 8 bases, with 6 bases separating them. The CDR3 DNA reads TGCGCCAGCAGCTTGGAGGTTGATTCACCCCTCCACTTT. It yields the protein CASSLEVDSPLHF. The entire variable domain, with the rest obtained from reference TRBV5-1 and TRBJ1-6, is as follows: KAGVTQTPRYLIKTRGQQVTLSCSPISGHRSVSWYQQTPGQGLQFLFEYFSETQRNKGNFPGRFSGRQFSNSRSEMNVSTLELGDSALYLCASSLEVDSPLHFGNGTRLTVT.

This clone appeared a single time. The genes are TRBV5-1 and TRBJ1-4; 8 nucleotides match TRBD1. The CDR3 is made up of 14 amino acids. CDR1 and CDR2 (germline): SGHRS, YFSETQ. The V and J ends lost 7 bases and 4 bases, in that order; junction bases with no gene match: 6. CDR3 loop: CASSYRGDNEKLFF. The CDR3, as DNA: TGCGCCAGCTCCTACAGGGGGGATAATGAAAAACTGTTTTTT.

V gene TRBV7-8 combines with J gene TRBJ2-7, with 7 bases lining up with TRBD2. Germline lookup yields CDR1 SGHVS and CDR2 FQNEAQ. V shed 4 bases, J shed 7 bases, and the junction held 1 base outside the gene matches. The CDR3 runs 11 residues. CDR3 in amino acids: CASSWEGEQYV. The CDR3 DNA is TGTGCCAGCAGCTGGGAGGGTGAGCAGTACGTC.

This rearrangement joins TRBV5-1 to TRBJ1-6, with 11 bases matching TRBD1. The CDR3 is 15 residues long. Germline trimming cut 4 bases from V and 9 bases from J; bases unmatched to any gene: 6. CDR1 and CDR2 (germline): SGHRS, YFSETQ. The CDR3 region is CASSADRGRGSPLHF. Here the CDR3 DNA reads TGCGCCAGCAGCGCGGACAGGGGGCGAGGTTCACCCCTCCACTTT.

The CDR3: CASSSTWEGNTIYF. The DNA for the CDR3 is TGCGCCAGCAGCTCGACGTGGGAGGGAAACACCATATATTTT. The chain combines TRBV5-1 with TRBJ1-3, with unresolved D. Germline-derived CDR1 and CDR2 are SGHRS and YFSETQ. The CDR3 spans 14 residues. V lost 3 bases and J lost 4, with 11 bases in between.

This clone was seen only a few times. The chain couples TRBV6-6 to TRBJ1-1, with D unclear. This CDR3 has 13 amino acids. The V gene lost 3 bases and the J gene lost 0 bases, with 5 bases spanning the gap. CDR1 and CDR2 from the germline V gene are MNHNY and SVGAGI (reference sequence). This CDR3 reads CASSYTMNTEAFF. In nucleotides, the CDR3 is TGTGCCAGCAGTTATACTATGAACACTGAAGCTTTCTTT.

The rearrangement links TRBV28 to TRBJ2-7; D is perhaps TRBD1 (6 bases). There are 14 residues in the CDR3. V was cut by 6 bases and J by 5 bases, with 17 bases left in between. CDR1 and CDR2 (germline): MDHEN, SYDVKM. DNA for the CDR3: TGTGCCAGCAGCACCGCTACCAGGGGAAACGAGCAGTACGTC. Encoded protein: CASSTATRGNEQYV.